Each of the 11 T cell receptor beta chains below was sequenced from the same sample in a study of blood T cells in healthy people across ages. It was with a sample-barcoded 5' primer and a J-beta primer mix that a second PCR of about 6 to 11 cycles was run. Using its own MiXCR run on the 5' RACE reads, TCRdb lists one record per CDR3 protein. The data hold fewer than 800,000 distinct CDR3 sequences, with around 32% observed a single time. The specimen sequenced was blood. The receptors come from a woman of 80 years or more in good health.

In its sample, this clonotype was seen a few times. The V gene is TRBV20-1, the J gene TRBJ2-3; 7 nucleotides agree with TRBD2. V lost 0 bases to trimming and J lost 2 bases; unmatched junction nucleotides: 5. Germline loops: CDR1 DFQATT, CDR2 SNEGSKA (reference sequence). This CDR3 has 15 amino acids. In DNA form, the CDR3 reads TGCAGTGCTAGAGACCAACTAGCGAACACAGATACGCAGTATTTT. It encodes CSARDQLANTDTQYF.

In the case of this clonotype: A read error is possible here, since a much larger clone lies one base away. This rearrangement joins TRBV20-1 to TRBJ1-2; weak D call: TRBD1 (5 bases). From germline, CDR1 is DFQATT and CDR2 SNEGSKA (reference sequence). V lost 8 bases, J lost 1 base, and 14 bases lay in between. The CDR3 has 13 amino acids. The CDR3: CSTQSQGNYGYTF. As DNA, the CDR3 is TGCAGTACCCAGAGCCAGGGTAACTATGGCTACACCTTC.

This clonotype was counted at least ten times. The CDR3 protein is CASRGLASLDTQYF. DNA of the CDR3: TGTGCCAGCAGGGGACTAGCATCGTTAGATACGCAGTATTTT. This sequence joins TRBV7-2 and TRBJ2-3; 9 bases map to TRBD2. CDR1 is SGHTA and CDR2 is FQGNSA in the germline V gene. V was clipped by 6 bases and J by 5 bases; unmatched bases: 6. The CDR3 has 14 amino acids.

This clonotype was detected many times. The V gene is TRBV12-3 or TRBV12-4, the J gene TRBJ2-3; TRBD2 agrees at 8 bases. The CDR3 is made up of 15 amino acids. V was clipped by 4 bases and J by 4 bases; unmatched bases: 7. For the CDR3, the DNA is TGTGCCAGCAGTTCTAGGGGACTAGGCCCAGATACGCAGTATTTT. This gives the protein CASSSRGLGPDTQYF.

The chain links TRBV2 to TRBJ1-4; perhaps TRBD1 as D (6 bases). V was clipped by 8 bases and J by 0 bases, with 10 bases between them. The CDR3 sequence is 14 residues long. The germline V gene has CDR1 SNHLY and CDR2 FYNNEI. CDR3 in amino acids: CASGGLTTNEKLFF. CDR3 nucleotide sequence: TGTGCCAGCGGGGGGCTGACAACTAATGAAAAACTGTTTTTT.

This clonotype was counted ten times or more. The V call is TRBV6-1, the J call TRBJ2-6, with D uncertain. CDR3 length: 17 amino acids. The germline V and J ends were trimmed by 10 bases and 0 bases, with 19 bases remaining between them. The germline gives CDR1 MNHNS, CDR2 SASEGT. CDR3 nucleotide sequence: TGTGCCACCTTATCGCGGTCTACTTTCTCTGGGGCCAACGTCCTGACTTTC. It yields the protein CATLSRSTFSGANVLTF.

This clonotype has ten or more counts. The V and J genes are TRBV24-1 and TRBJ2-3; D is ambiguous. V lost 5 bases, J lost 3 bases, and 8 bases lay in between. In germline, CDR1 is KGHDR, CDR2 SFDVKD. The CDR3 consists of 13 residues. CDR3 residues: CATSGLGTDTQYF. Written as DNA, the CDR3 is TGTGCCACCAGTGGCTTGGGTACAGATACGCAGTATTTT.

This clonotype was counted at least ten times. The rearrangement uses TRBV6-2 or TRBV6-3 and TRBJ2-4; 7 bases are shared with TRBD1. CDR1 is MNHEY, CDR2 SVGEGT, per germline. There are 13 residues in the CDR3. V lost 4 bases to trimming and J lost 9 bases; unmatched junction nucleotides: 6. The CDR3 bases are TGTGCCAGCAGTTCCGACAGGGCCGGCATTCAGTACTTC. Protein sequence: CASSSDRAGIQYF.

The chain combines TRBV28 with TRBJ2-6; 9 positions agree with TRBD1. Losses at the gene ends were 3 bases for V and 5 bases for J; bases not matched to a gene: 5. The CDR3 is 16 amino acids. Germline CDR1 is MDHEN and CDR2 is SYDVKM. The CDR3 is CASSLGTGTRANVLTF. CDR3 sequence (DNA): TGTGCCAGCAGTTTGGGGACAGGGACGAGGGCCAACGTCCTGACTTTC.

This clonotype was observed a handful of times. The chain combines TRBV21-1 with TRBJ1-5; the table assigns TRBD1, which was not confirmed against the DNA. TRBV21-1 is reported as a pseudogene. The CDR3 sequence is 14 residues long. The CDR3 reads CASSPPDSNQPQHF. The CDR3 nucleotides are TGTGCCAGCAGCCCCCCGGACAGCAATCAGCCCCAGCATTTT.

In this sample, this clonotype turned up many times. The chain is built from TRBV20-1 and TRBJ2-7; D is unresolved. Trimming took off 6 bases at V and 3 bases at J, with 15 bases between the two ends. Germline lookup yields CDR1 DFQATT and CDR2 SNEGSKA (reference sequence). The CDR3 length is 13 residues. CDR3 sequence: CSAHSLLSYEQYF. DNA of the CDR3: TGCAGTGCCCACTCACTCCTCAGCTACGAGCAGTACTTC.